The 4 T cell receptor beta chains given below trace back to one sample, sequenced in a study of T cell changes during pregnancy in multiple sclerosis. Here immunoSEQ multiplex PCR was the method, and the copy in TCRdb shows in-frame clones only, minus some. The sample holds about 30,000 clones, 80% to 90% seen once. The specimen was CD8+ T cells from peripheral blood mononuclear cells, collected in the second trimester of pregnancy. The receptors derive from a female donor with multiple sclerosis, enrolled in a pregnancy study.

The chain links TRBV28 to TRBJ2-5, with 11 bases lining up with TRBD2. V shed 4 bases, J shed 5 bases, and the junction held 15 bases outside the gene matches. This CDR3 is built from 18 residues. Germline V gene sequence: CDR1 MDHEN, CDR2 SYDVKM. The CDR3: CASSWPTTSGTGGETQYF. DNA of the CDR3: TGTGCCAGCAGTTGGCCCACGACTAGCGGGACGGGGGGGGAGACCCAGTACTTC.

The V and J genes are TRBV14 and TRBJ1-1, with 7 bases matching TRBD1. The germline CDR1 and CDR2 sequences are SGHDN and FVKESK. This CDR3 is 17 amino acids long. V trimming: 4 bases; J trimming: 0 bases; junction bases outside the gene matches: 11. CDR3 amino acids: CASSPYTGDGLNTEAFF. The CDR3 nucleotides are TGTGCCAGCAGCCCTTATACAGGGGACGGGTTGAACACTGAAGCTTTCTTT.

This clone was picked up a small number of times. The chain carries TRBV15 and TRBJ1-3; perhaps TRBD1 as D (5 bases). CDR3 length: 13 residues. Per the germline V gene, CDR1 is LNHNV and CDR2 is YYDKDF (reference sequence). V lost 9 bases and J lost 0, with 9 bases in between. CDR3 sequence: CATLDISGNTIYF. The CDR3 nucleotides read TGTGCCACTTTGGACATCTCTGGAAACACCATATATTTT.

The rearrangement links TRBV27 to TRBJ2-5; 8 bases map to TRBD1. Germline CDR1 MNHEY, CDR2 SMNVEV (reference sequence). The CDR3 has 14 residues. With 6 bases clipped from V and 5 bases from J, the junction kept 8 bases outside the gene matches. The CDR3 protein is CASSPDRGSETQYF. The CDR3 DNA sequence: TGTGCCAGCAGCCCCGACAGGGGTAGCGAGACCCAGTACTTC.